The text below deals with one T cell receptor beta chain. Its target is not known. The data stem from a study of T cell repertoires in cytomegalovirus infection. Background on the study: CMV epitopes in the study were HLA-C-restricted (recently identified) and HLA-B-restricted (well studied). Signatures in public TCR beta sequences pointed to both CMV infection and matching HLA type. Regarding the study as a whole: Across the ex vivo response, the dominant clonotypes were HLA-C-restricted CMV-specific TCR beta clonotypes.

TCRdb re-analysed the reads in MiXCR, keeping a single row per CDR3 protein. The repertoire includes hundreds of thousands of distinct CDR3 sequences, around a third of them detected once, and about a sixth sits in the top ten. CDR1 and CDR2 from the germline V gene are MGHDK and SYGVNS. The CDR3 length is 23 residues. The V segment lost 1 base and the J segment 2 bases; nucleotides outside the gene matches: 21. V usage is TRBV25-1 and J usage is TRBJ2-1, with 12 bases matching TRBD2. The clonotype was recovered from a human donor in good health (CMV status not recorded). Some clones in this sample may be carry-over from other donors' samples. The input for sequencing was cultured PBMCs, taken from culture after CMV antigen stimulation. CDR3 nucleotide sequence: TGTGCCAGCAGTGAATCCCTCCCCCACAGGGAACTAGCGGGAGGTATCGCCTACAATGAGCAGTTCTTC. The encoded protein is CASSESLPHRELAGGIAYNEQFF.